A selection of T cell receptor beta chains follows, all from one sample in a study of CD8+ T cells in alopecia areata. Data came from immunoSEQ multiplex PCR; TCRdb stores just in-frame clones and leaves some out. The sample records around 200,000 clones, about 60% being singletons. This sample comprised CD4+ T cells sorted from blood, obtained at week 4, from a patient treated with tofacitinib. The receptors originated from a human donor with alopecia areata. The CDR3 runs from the conserved cysteine through the conserved F or W. Each record gives: J gene, D gene, V gene, clone size, CDR3 protein, CDR3 DNA. D genes are given only for firm matches. Not every row has a clone size; where given, it reads once, few, many or a size class.

TRBJ1-1 TRBD1 TRBV29-1 NA CSVEQTGGFGAEAFF TGCAGCGTAGAACAGACAGGGGGATTTGGGGCTGAAGCTTTCTTT
TRBJ1-1 NA TRBV2 NA CASQSLGAVTEAFF TGTGCCAGCCAGTCCTTGGGAGCGGTGACTGAAGCTTTCTTT
TRBJ2-2 NA TRBV30 NA CAWSVLRSPNTGELFF TGTGCCTGGAGTGTATTAAGGTCTCCGAACACCGGGGAGCTGTTTTTT
TRBJ2-3 NA TRBV5-4 NA CASTFQGSRPTTDTQYF TGTGCCAGCACCTTCCAGGGGTCCCGCCCAACCACAGATACGCAGTATTTT
TRBJ2-5 TRBD1 TRBV5-1 NA CASSGGQGLQETQYF TGCGCCAGCAGCGGGGGACAGGGATTACAAGAGACCCAGTACTTC
TRBJ1-2 NA TRBV30 NA CACRLPASRGGYGYTF TGTGCCTGTCGGCTGCCGGCGTCGCGCGGGGGATATGGCTACACCTTC
TRBJ2-3 NA TRBV11-1 NA CASSLAPQAKNTQYF TGTGCCAGCAGCTTAGCGCCCCAGGCTAAGAACACGCAGTATTTT
TRBJ2-2 NA TRBV4-1 NA CASSQGMGPEGELFF TGCGCCAGCAGCCAAGGGATGGGGCCAGAGGGGGAGCTGTTTTTT
TRBJ2-5 NA TRBV20-1 NA CSARIETQYF TGCAGTGCTAGAATTGAGACCCAGTACTTC
TRBJ2-1 TRBD2 TRBV6-1 NA CASSEVAGGTEQFF TGTGCCAGCAGTGAGGTAGCGGGAGGTACTGAGCAGTTCTTC
TRBJ2-5 NA TRBV25-1 NA CASSEFSSREGTQYF TGTGCCAGCAGTGAATTCAGCTCGCGGGAAGGGACCCAGTACTTC
TRBJ2-5 NA TRBV30 NA CAWTERGLGVGTQYF TGTGCCTGGACGGAGCGAGGTCTGGGCGTGGGGACCCAGTACTTC
TRBJ2-1 NA TRBV30 NA CAWSPIKNEQFF TGTGCCTGGAGTCCGATCAAGAATGAGCAGTTCTTC
TRBJ2-1 TRBD2 TRBV30 NA CAWRRAGGRAVYNEQFF TGTGCCTGGAGGAGGGCTGGCGGGAGGGCCGTCTACAATGAGCAGTTCTTC
TRBJ2-1 TRBD2 TRBV2 NA CASSRDRGVAGGPSEQFF TGTGCCAGCAGTCGCGACAGGGGCGTAGCGGGAGGGCCGAGTGAGCAGTTCTTC
TRBJ1-2 NA TRBV30 NA CAWSVTSGYGYTF TGTGCCTGGAGTGTTACGTCTGGCTATGGCTACACCTTC
TRBJ2-1 NA TRBV30 NA CAWSRGAPSEQFF TGTGCCTGGAGTCGCGGGGCCCCGTCTGAGCAGTTCTTC
TRBJ2-5 NA TRBV5-1 few CASSSGRLQETQYF TGCGCCAGCAGTAGTGGGAGGCTCCAAGAGACCCAGTACTTC
TRBJ2-1 TRBD2 TRBV27 NA CASRLVFGGMNEQFF TGTGCCAGCAGGCTTGTTTTCGGGGGGATGAATGAGCAGTTCTTC
TRBJ2-7 NA TRBV29-1 few CSVVVQSSYEQYF TGCAGCGTTGTTGTCCAGAGCTCCTACGAGCAGTACTTC
TRBJ2-4 NA TRBV29-1 NA CSVEKGLDIQYF TGCAGCGTTGAAAAGGGTTTGGACATTCAGTACTTC
TRBJ1-2 NA TRBV30 NA CAWSVRLAHGYTF TGTGCCTGGAGTGTACGATTAGCCCATGGCTACACCTTC
TRBJ1-1 NA TRBV9 few CASSVGFQGTRSNTEAFF TGTGCCAGCAGCGTTGGGTTTCAGGGGACGCGGAGTAACACTGAAGCTTTCTTT
TRBJ2-4 TRBD2 TRBV5-1 few CASSLGLGSMEAKNIQYF TGCGCCAGCAGCCTGGGACTAGGATCAATGGAAGCCAAAAACATTCAGTACTTC
TRBJ2-1 NA TRBV5-1 once CASSSSGPQQFF TGCGCCAGCAGCTCGAGCGGCCCCCAGCAGTTCTTC
TRBJ1-1 NA TRBV2 medium-sized CASNQQPGEAFF TGTGCCAGCAATCAACAGCCCGGGGAGGCTTTCTTT